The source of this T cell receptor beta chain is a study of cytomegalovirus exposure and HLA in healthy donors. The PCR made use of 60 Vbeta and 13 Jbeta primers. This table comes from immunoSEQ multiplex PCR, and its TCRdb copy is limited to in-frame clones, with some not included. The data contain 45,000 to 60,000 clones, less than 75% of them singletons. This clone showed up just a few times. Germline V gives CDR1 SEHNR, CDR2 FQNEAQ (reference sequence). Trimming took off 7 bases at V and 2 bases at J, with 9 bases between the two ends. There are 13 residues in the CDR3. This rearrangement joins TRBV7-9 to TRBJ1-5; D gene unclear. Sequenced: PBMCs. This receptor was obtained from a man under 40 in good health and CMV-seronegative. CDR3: CASKGEGNQPQHF. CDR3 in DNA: TGTGCCAGCAAAGGAGAAGGCAATCAGCCCCAGCATTTT.